These 15 T cell receptor beta chains were sequenced from one sample in a study of early T cells in non-severe SARS-CoV-2 infection. A single record per CDR3 protein comes from TCRdb applying MiXCR to the 5' RACE reads. The sample lists 30,000 to 45,000 distinct CDR3 sequences, 9% to 10% occurring once. Specimen: whole blood. The receptor source for this set is an adult who was a healthcare worker with PCR-confirmed SARS-CoV-2 infection or an uninfected control (not recorded which).

The table lists this clonotype with many counts. V usage is TRBV5-1 and J usage is TRBJ2-1, with TRBD1 matching over 7 bases. This CDR3 is 16 amino acids long. CDR1 and CDR2 from the germline V gene are SGHRS and YFSETQ. J was trimmed by 6 bases and V by 0 bases; bases with no gene match: 9. The CDR3 region is CASSLELSTGLNEQFF. CDR3 DNA sequence: TGCGCCAGCAGCTTGGAACTCTCGACAGGGCTCAATGAGCAGTTCTTC. Full variable domain (missing parts from reference TRBV5-1 and TRBJ2-1): KAGVTQTPRYLIKTRGQQVTLSCSPISGHRSVSWYQQTPGQGLQFLFEYFSETQRNKGNFPGRFSGRQFSNSRSEMNVSTLELGDSALYLCASSLELSTGLNEQFFGPGTRLTVL.

This clonotype was observed at least ten times. The chain joins TRBV29-1 to TRBJ1-3, with unresolved D. Germline CDR1 SQVTM, CDR2 ANQGSEA. V was trimmed by 3 bases and J by 2 bases, leaving 17 bases between them. The CDR3 extends over 16 amino acids. The CDR3 nucleotides are TGCAGCGTTGAGGCCTCTGTGACCGCCCCTGGAAACACCATATATTTT. It translates to CSVEASVTAPGNTIYF. The entire variable domain, with the rest obtained from reference TRBV29-1 and TRBJ1-3, is as follows: SAVISQKPSRDICQRGTSLTIQCQVDSQVTMMFWYRQQPGQSLTLIATANQGSEATYESGFVIDKFPISRPNLTFSTLTVSNMSPEDSSIYLCSVEASVTAPGNTIYFGEGSWLTVV.

J is TRBJ2-5 and V is TRBV7-8; D is uncertain. The germline V gene encodes CDR1 SGHVS and CDR2 FQNEAQ. Trimming cost V 1 base and J 5 bases, with 11 bases left between them. This CDR3 region has 14 residues. The CDR3 spells CASSLGQPMETQYF. The CDR3 nucleotides are TGTGCCAGCAGCTTAGGGCAGCCAATGGAGACCCAGTACTTC.

The chain combines TRBV29-1 with TRBJ1-5; D unclear. Between the trimmed V and J ends, which lost 6 bases and 7 bases, there was a span of 13 bases. The CDR3 extends over 12 amino acids. CDR1 SQVTM and CDR2 ANQGSEA come from the germline V gene. The CDR3, as DNA: TGCAGCGTGGTTCCAAGGGAGCAGCCCCAGCATTTT. Amino acids: CSVVPREQPQHF. Combining the CDR3 with reference TRBV29-1 and TRBJ1-5 gives the whole variable domain SAVISQKPSRDICQRGTSLTIQCQVDSQVTMMFWYRQQPGQSLTLIATANQGSEATYESGFVIDKFPISRPNLTFSTLTVSNMSPEDSSIYLCSVVPREQPQHFGDGTRLSIL.

This clonotype came up many times. This chain uses TRBV6-1 with TRBJ2-7; D gene uncertain. Per germline, CDR1 MNHNS and CDR2 SASEGT. V lost 8 bases to trimming and J lost 1 base, with 15 bases between them. This CDR3 is 14 amino acids long. In DNA form, the CDR3 reads TGTGCCAGCTTTGGGCGGATTGGATCCTACGAGCAGTACTTC. Residues: CASFGRIGSYEQYF.

This clonotype was seen at least ten times. The CDR3 loop reads CASSPTGASYNEQFF. The CDR3 DNA sequence: TGTGCCAGCAGTCCGACAGGGGCGTCCTACAATGAGCAGTTCTTC. The chain carries TRBV7-6 and TRBJ2-1; 8 nucleotides align to TRBD1. The V segment lost 6 bases and the J segment 1 base; nucleotides outside the gene matches: 5. Per germline, CDR1 SGHVS and CDR2 FNYEAQ. The CDR3 totals 15 residues. Combining the CDR3 with reference TRBV7-6 and TRBJ2-1 gives the whole variable domain GAGVSQSPRYKVTKRGQDVALRCDPISGHVSLYWYRQALGQGPEFLTYFNYEAQQDKSGLPNDRFSAERPEGSISTLTIQRTEQRDSAMYRCASSPTGASYNEQFFGPGTRLTVL.

This clonotype occurred many times. The rearrangement uses TRBV12-3 or TRBV12-4 and TRBJ2-5; D assignment may be TRBD1 or TRBD2 (5 bases each). Trimming pared 6 bases from V and 3 bases from J, leaving 11 bases between. The CDR3 extends over 13 amino acids. The CDR3: CASRGDAEETQYF. CDR3 nucleotides: TGTGCCAGCAGGGGGGACGCGGAAGAGACCCAGTACTTC.

This clonotype has ten or more counts. The V and J genes are TRBV7-2 and TRBJ2-7; D gene unclear. Per germline, CDR1 SGHTA and CDR2 FQGNSA. V lost 1 base and J 2 bases, leaving 3 bases between the germline ends. The CDR3 has 12 residues. For the CDR3, the DNA is TGTGCCAGCAGCTTAGGGACCTACGAGCAGTACTTC. Translated, it gives CASSLGTYEQYF.

This clonotype was counted only a few times. This chain connects TRBV5-5 to TRBJ2-7; 8 positions match TRBD1. This CDR3 contains 16 residues. Looked up from germline, CDR1 is SGHKS and CDR2 is YYEKEE (reference sequence). Trimming cost V 0 bases and J 0 bases; bases outside gene matches: 5. CDR3 region: CASSLGRQGNSYEQYF. DNA of the CDR3: TGTGCCAGCAGCTTGGGCCGACAGGGGAACTCCTACGAGCAGTACTTC.

This clonotype has a count of ten or more. The CDR3 bases are TGCAGCGTTTTGACTGGGGCGGCGGACACCATATATTTT. Its translation: CSVLTGAADTIYF. The genes are TRBV29-1 and TRBJ1-3, with D possibly matching TRBD1 (5 bases). V was cut by 5 bases and J by 8 bases, with 16 bases left in between. The CDR3 spans 13 residues. Germline CDR1 is SQVTM and CDR2 is ANQGSEA.

This clonotype was seen a handful of times. This likely comes from a read error, as the CDR3 has no conserved phenylalanine or tryptophan at its end. The DNA is left out, because the CDR3 cannot be placed on it with certainty; the CDR3 is given as TCRdb lists it. The chain recombines TRBV7-3 with TRBJ2-5; the table's D call, TRBD1, was not checked against the DNA. The CDR3 comprises 12 residues, both ends counted. CDR1 and CDR2 (germline): SGHTA, FQGTGA. The CDR3 reads CASSLRKSKAPG.

The sample holds many counts of this clonotype. This chain connects TRBV13 to TRBJ2-4; tentatively, D is TRBD2 (6 bases). Deletions cut 6 bases from V and 1 base from J, with 19 bases between. CDR1 is PRHDT and CDR2 is FYEKMQ in the germline V gene (reference sequence). The CDR3 is made up of 17 amino acids. The CDR3 DNA reads TGTGCCAGCAGTCCCCGGGGAGGTGAGGGGGCCAAAAACATTCAGTACTTC. As protein: CASSPRGGEGAKNIQYF.

This clonotype was seen many times. One junction end disagrees with the germline gene, perhaps due to a read error. The chain has TRBV12-3 or TRBV12-4 and TRBJ1-6; 7 positions agree with TRBD1. This CDR3 is built from 15 residues. CDR3 in amino acids: CASSSQGVDNSPLHF. The CDR3, as DNA: TGCGCCAGCAGTTCTCAGGGGGTGGATAATTCACCCCTCCACTTT.

In this sample, this clonotype turned up many times. The rearrangement uses TRBV6-6 and TRBJ1-4; perhaps TRBD1 as D (6 bases). The germline V gene has CDR1 MNHNY and CDR2 SVGAGI (reference sequence). The CDR3 extends over 14 amino acids. V was clipped by 6 bases and J by 7 bases, with 15 bases between them. The CDR3: CASRLPGGGEKLFF. CDR3 DNA sequence: TGTGCCAGCAGGCTCCCGGGAGGGGGTGAAAAACTGTTTTTT.

The gene calls are TRBV3-1 and TRBJ1-1; the D is unclear. Between the trimmed V and J ends, which lost 0 bases and 6 bases, there was a span of 8 bases. This CDR3 is built from 13 residues. Germline assignment: CDR1 LGHDT and CDR2 YNNKEL (reference sequence). The CDR3, as DNA: TGTGCCAGCAGCCAAGATTGGAGCTCTGAAGCTTTCTTT. It specifies CASSQDWSSEAFF.